The 2 T cell receptor beta chains reported below all come from one sample, sequenced in a study of blood T cell repertoires in COVID-19. Some clones are missing from TCRdb's copy, which holds only in-frame ones; the method was immunoSEQ multiplex PCR. The table includes about 310,000 clones, 87% detected once. The sequencing input was PBMCs or T cells enriched from blood (not recorded which). The source of these receptors is a woman under 30 who had recovered from COVID-19.

This chain links TRBV9 with TRBJ1-1; possible D gene TRBD1, 6 bases. This CDR3 region has 15 residues. Germline V lookup: CDR1 SGDLS, CDR2 YYNGEE. V lost 4 bases to trimming and J lost 1 base, with 14 bases between them. The CDR3: CASSPMGRGNTEAFF. The CDR3 DNA is TGTGCCAGCAGCCCAATGGGCAGGGGGAACACTGAAGCTTTCTTT.

This clone was seen a few times. The chain couples TRBV7-8 to TRBJ1-2, with a tentative D call TRBD1 (6 bases). The CDR3 runs to 15 residues. Germline CDR1 is SGHVS and CDR2 is FQNEAQ. V was clipped by 1 base and J by 4 bases, with 13 bases between them. The CDR3 region is CASSLGARGAYGYTF. CDR3 DNA: TGTGCCAGCAGCTTAGGGGCCAGGGGAGCCTATGGCTACACCTTC. The full variable domain, its missing parts supplied by reference TRBV7-8 and TRBJ1-2, is GAGVSQSPRYKVAKRGQDVALRCDPISGHVSLFWYQQALGQGPEFLTYFQNEAQLDKSGLPSDRFFAERPEGSVSTLKIQRTQQEDSAVYLCASSLGARGAYGYTFGSGTRLTVV.